The 4 T cell receptor beta chains listed next were all sequenced from one sample in a study of blood T cell repertoires in COVID-19. The method was immunoSEQ multiplex PCR; TCRdb's version includes in-frame clones alone and lacks a portion of them. The table has more than 95,000 clones, about four fifths seen once. The sequencing sample was made of peripheral blood. The receptors stem from a woman at least 80 years old with acute or convalescent COVID-19.

The gene calls are TRBV5-1 and TRBJ1-2; 7 bases agree with TRBD1. The germline V gene encodes CDR1 SGHRS and CDR2 YFSETQ. V shed 4 bases, J shed 5 bases, and the junction held 11 bases outside the gene matches. The CDR3 runs 15 residues. CDR3 region: CASSEDPGGRYGYTF. The CDR3 region has the DNA TGCGCCAGCAGCGAAGACCCAGGGGGTCGGTATGGCTACACCTTC. Full variable domain (rest looked up from reference TRBV5-1 and TRBJ1-2): KAGVTQTPRYLIKTRGQQVTLSCSPISGHRSVSWYQQTPGQGLQFLFEYFSETQRNKGNFPGRFSGRQFSNSRSEMNVSTLELGDSALYLCASSEDPGGRYGYTFGSGTRLTVV.

The chain employs TRBV18 and TRBJ2-7; D gene unclear. V was pared by 3 bases and J by 0 bases, with 6 bases between. This CDR3 is built from 13 residues. Per the germline V gene, CDR1 is KGHSH and CDR2 is LQKENI. The CDR3, as DNA: TGTGCCAGCTCACCTCCGAGCTCCTACGAGCAGTACTTC. It is translated as CASSPPSSYEQYF.

CDR3 DNA: TGTGCCAGCAGTGACCAGGGGCTAGGTGGCTACACCTTC. Protein sequence: CASSDQGLGGYTF. The chain uses TRBV6-4 and TRBJ1-2; perhaps TRBD1 as D (6 bases). The germline CDR1 and CDR2 sequences are MRHNA and SNTAGT. The V end lost 2 bases, the J end lost 7 bases, and 11 bases lay between the germline ends. This CDR3 contains 13 residues.

This clone was detected once. The chain links TRBV7-9 to TRBJ1-4, with TRBD1 as a possible D gene (5 bases). Germline lookup yields CDR1 SEHNR and CDR2 FQNEAQ (reference sequence). The CDR3 length is 14 residues. Trimming removed 3 bases from V and 2 bases from J, with 7 bases in between. The chain's CDR3 is CASSFRQTNEKLFF. CDR3 DNA sequence: TGTGCCAGCAGCTTTCGACAGACTAATGAAAAACTGTTTTTT.